Here is one T cell receptor (beta chain) with its context. What it binds is unknown. The data were obtained in a study of multiple sclerosis patients with progressive multifocal leukoencephalopathy. Regarding the study as a whole: In most PML patients, TRB repertoires appeared less diverse by entropy.

Germline-derived CDR1 and CDR2 are MGHRA and YSYEKL. The germline V and J ends were trimmed by 3 bases and 0 bases, with 11 bases remaining between them. The CDR3 sequence is 15 residues long. As for time point: time of PML onset. The T3 samples were drawn when PML began. The protocol was immunoSEQ multiplex PCR, while the TCRdb copy is restricted to in-frame clones and leaves out a portion. The profile shows roughly 32,000 clones, roughly 87% of them singletons. This TCR was recovered from a woman between 40 and 55 years old with progressive multifocal leukoencephalopathy. The genes are TRBV4-1 and TRBJ2-5; D gene unclear. Sequenced here: PBMCs, sampled from a patient treated with natalizumab. The CDR3 here is CASSQSGRYQETQYF. The CDR3 DNA is TGCGCCAGCAGCCAGTCTGGGCGGTACCAAGAGACCCAGTACTTC.